Following are 22 T cell receptor beta chains from one sample sequenced in a study of beta chain features in type 1 diabetes. Sequenced material consisted of expressed TCRB transcripts (all of the isolated RNA was reverse transcribed). This table comes from immunoSEQ multiplex PCR, and its TCRdb copy is limited to in-frame clones, with some not included. The sample lists 200,000 to 250,000 clones, around 26% occurring once. The sequencing sample was made of central memory CD4+ T cells from blood. These receptors all stem from a man aged 30 to 45 in good health.

The chain employs TRBV10-2 and TRBJ2-5; D ambiguous. This CDR3 has 12 residues. Trimming removed 6 bases from V and 3 bases from J, with 8 bases in between. Germline V gene lookup returns CDR1 WSHSY and CDR2 SAAADI. DNA of the CDR3: TGCGCCAGCAGGACGGAGAAAGAGACCCAGTACTTC. It codes for CASRTEKETQYF.

This clone has just a few counts. The chain couples TRBV19 to TRBJ2-1, with a weak D call TRBD2 (6 bases). This CDR3 is built from 15 residues. CDR1 and CDR2 (germline): LNHDA, SQIVND (reference sequence). V dropped 7 bases and J dropped 6 bases, with 19 bases sitting between them. The CDR3 loop is CASTMEGLVGNEQFF. The CDR3 bases are TGTGCCAGTACCATGGAGGGCCTTGTAGGCAATGAGCAGTTCTTC.

The chain recombines TRBV9 with TRBJ2-5; TRBD2 aligns across 8 bases. Germline V gene data show CDR1 as SGDLS and CDR2 as YYNGEE. The junction had 0 bases not matched to a gene; V was cut back by 0 bases and J by 2 bases. This CDR3 is 14 amino acids long. This CDR3 is CASSVVAGQETQYF. In DNA, the CDR3 is TGTGCCAGCAGCGTAGTAGCGGGGCAAGAGACCCAGTACTTC. Looking up the rest from reference TRBV9 and TRBJ2-5 gives the full variable domain: DSGVTQTPKHLITATGQRVTLRCSPRSGDLSVYWYQQSLDQGLQFLIQYYNGEERAKGNILERFSAQQFPDLHSELNLSSLELGDSALYFCASSVVAGQETQYFGPGTRLLVL.

This rearrangement joins TRBV6-5 to TRBJ1-6; D not resolved. The V end lost 0 bases, the J end lost 9 bases, and 12 bases lay between the germline ends. The CDR3 has 15 amino acids. Per germline, CDR1 MNHEY and CDR2 SVGAGI. The CDR3 bases are TGTGCCAGCAGTTACTCTGGCGGCACCAGTTCACCCCTCCACTTT. Translated: CASSYSGGTSSPLHF.

The table lists this clone with a few counts. V is TRBV5-4 and J is TRBJ2-1; 8 bases match TRBD2. Per the germline V gene, CDR1 is SGHNT and CDR2 is YYREEE (reference sequence). After removal of 2 bases from V and 6 bases from J, the junction contained 13 bases not matched to a gene. The CDR3 loop spans 17 amino acids. In DNA form, the CDR3 reads TGTGCCAGCAGCTTTGCTGGGCGGGGGGCGTTTGGCAATGAGCAGTTCTTC. This gives the protein CASSFAGRGAFGNEQFF.

The chain combines TRBV10-3 with TRBJ2-2; perhaps TRBD1 as D (6 bases). The CDR3 runs 15 residues. Trimming took off 1 base at V and 1 base at J, with 7 bases between the two ends. Germline-derived CDR1 and CDR2 are ENHRY and SYGVKD. CDR3 sequence reads: CAISEFRGNTGELFF. The DNA for the CDR3 is TGTGCCATCAGTGAGTTCAGGGGGAACACCGGGGAGCTGTTTTTT.

V gene TRBV28 combines with J gene TRBJ1-5, with D tentatively TRBD1 (6 bases). Germline CDR1 is MDHEN and CDR2 is SYDVKM. V lost 4 bases, J lost 6 bases, and 13 bases lay in between. This CDR3 comprises 14 residues. As DNA, the CDR3 is TGTGCCAGCAGTTCCCGTGCGGGGGCTCAGCCCCAGCATTTT. Translated: CASSSRAGAQPQHF.

In this sample, this clone turned up a few times. The V and J genes are TRBV29-1 and TRBJ1-2; D remains ambiguous. The CDR3 covers 12 residues. CDR1 SQVTM and CDR2 ANQGSEA come from the germline V gene. Trimming pared 4 bases from V and 5 bases from J, leaving 11 bases between. CDR3 residues: CSVARGPYGYTF. The DNA of the CDR3 is TGCAGCGTTGCAAGAGGCCCATATGGCTACACCTTC.

This clone showed up many times. The chain combines TRBV14 with TRBJ2-1; 9 nucleotides match TRBD1. With 4 bases clipped from V and 3 bases from J, the junction kept 4 bases outside the gene matches. Looked up from germline, CDR1 is SGHDN and CDR2 is FVKESK. The CDR3 runs to 15 residues. The CDR3 region is CASSRGTGNYNEQFF. The CDR3 DNA sequence: TGTGCCAGCAGCCGCGGGACAGGGAACTACAATGAGCAGTTCTTC.

The gene calls are TRBV29-1 and TRBJ2-3; 12 bases fit TRBD1. The CDR3 consists of 13 residues. Germline V gives CDR1 SQVTM, CDR2 ANQGSEA. Trimming took 0 bases from V and 14 from J; bases not matched to a gene: 6. CDR3 sequence: CSVEEGTGGRRYF. In DNA form, the CDR3 reads TGCAGCGTTGAAGAGGGGACAGGGGGCCGGAGGTATTTT.

Worth noting for this clone: One junction end does not reproduce the germline sequence, and a read error may be involved. This chain joins TRBV7-2 and TRBJ2-7; 10 bases match TRBD2. This CDR3 has 14 residues. CDR1 SGHTA and CDR2 FQGNSA come from the germline V gene. In DNA, the CDR3 is TGTGCCAGCAGCTCACCGGGACTAGCGACTCGTTGGGACTTC. As protein: CASSSPGLATRWDF.

The chain links TRBV7-2 to TRBJ2-3, with D maybe TRBD2 (6 bases). CDR1 and CDR2 from the germline V gene are SGHTA and FQGNSA. Trimming removed 1 base at V and 0 bases at J, with 11 bases between. The CDR3 loop spans 16 amino acids. CDR3 in DNA: TGTGCCAGCAGCTTAGTTGCCGGGAGTAGCACAGATACGCAGTATTTT. Translating gives CASSLVAGSSTDTQYF.

The CDR3 protein is CASSIDLPRGAKNIQYF. CDR3 coding DNA: TGTGCCAGTAGTATAGATTTGCCCAGGGGGGCCAAAAACATTCAGTACTTC. This chain connects TRBV19 to TRBJ2-4, with 7 bases fitting TRBD1. Germline values: CDR1 LNHDA, CDR2 SQIVND (reference sequence). The V and J ends lost 0 bases and 1 base, in that order; junction bases with no gene match: 6. This CDR3 has 17 residues.

This chain uses TRBV27 with TRBJ2-1; perhaps TRBD1 as D (6 bases). CDR1 and CDR2 (germline): MNHEY, SMNVEV (reference sequence). This CDR3 comprises 17 residues. Trimming took off 5 bases at V and 0 bases at J, with 17 bases between the two ends. The CDR3, as DNA: TGTGCCAGCAGTCTAGATGGACAGATCGGCTCCTACAATGAGCAGTTCTTC. It yields the protein CASSLDGQIGSYNEQFF.

The table lists this clone with a few counts. J is TRBJ1-1 and V is TRBV6-4; a possible D gene is TRBD1 (5 bases). This CDR3 is built from 13 residues. The V and J ends lost 7 bases and 5 bases respectively, with 14 bases between them. CDR1 and CDR2 (germline): MRHNA, SNTAGT. CDR3 residues: CASTLQEGTEAFF. CDR3 coding DNA: TGTGCCAGCACCTTACAGGAGGGAACTGAAGCTTTCTTT.

This rearrangement joins TRBV6-5 to TRBJ2-7, with 7 bases matching TRBD1. The germline V gene has CDR1 MNHEY and CDR2 SVGAGI. CDR3 size: 14 residues. V dropped 5 bases and J dropped 1; count of bases not matched to a gene: 5. CDR3 coding DNA: TGTGCCAGCAGTCCTAGGACAGGTTCCTACGAGCAGTACTTC. It translates to CASSPRTGSYEQYF.

The DNA of the CDR3 is TGTGCCAGCAGCGTGGAAGGGAACACAGATACGCAGTATTTT. Encoded protein: CASSVEGNTDTQYF. The chain carries TRBV9 and TRBJ2-3; D ambiguous. CDR1 and CDR2 (germline): SGDLS, YYNGEE. V was cut by 2 bases and J by 2 bases, with 9 bases left in between. This CDR3 region has 14 residues. Variable domain in full (rest from reference TRBV9 and TRBJ2-3): DSGVTQTPKHLITATGQRVTLRCSPRSGDLSVYWYQQSLDQGLQFLIQYYNGEERAKGNILERFSAQQFPDLHSELNLSSLELGDSALYFCASSVEGNTDTQYFGPGTRLTVL.

A few counts support this clone. This sequence joins TRBV2 and TRBJ2-3; D is possibly TRBD1 (5 bases). CDR3 length: 12 amino acids. Per the germline V gene, CDR1 is SNHLY and CDR2 is FYNNEI. Trimming took off 6 bases at V and 3 bases at J, with 7 bases between the two ends. The CDR3 sequence: CASSRETDTQYF. In DNA form, the CDR3 reads TGTGCCAGCAGCAGGGAAACAGATACGCAGTATTTT.

The table lists this clone with a few counts. The gene calls are TRBV11-2 and TRBJ2-4, with 7 bases aligning to TRBD1. V lost 5 bases, J lost 9 bases, and 7 bases stayed unmatched. Germline V CDR1 and CDR2: SGHAT, FQNNGV. The CDR3 extends over 13 amino acids. In nucleotides, the CDR3 is TGTGCCAGCAGCCAAGGACAGGTTGGCATTCAGTACTTC. Amino acid sequence: CASSQGQVGIQYF. The complete variable domain, with remaining parts taken from reference TRBV11-2 and TRBJ2-4, reads EAGVAQSPRYKIIEKRQSVAFWCNPISGHATLYWYQQILGQGPKLLIQFQNNGVVDDSQLPKDRFSAERLKGVDSTLKIQPAKLEDSAVYLCASSQGQVGIQYFGAGTRLSVL.

This clone turned up a few times. The genes are TRBV7-2 and TRBJ2-7, with 11 bases fitting TRBD1. CDR1 is SGHTA, CDR2 FQGNSA, per germline. The V and J ends lost 5 bases and 3 bases, in that order; junction bases with no gene match: 6. CDR3 length: 15 residues. This CDR3 reads CASSRSGTGGYEQYF. Written as DNA, the CDR3 is TGTGCCAGCAGCCGCAGCGGGACAGGGGGCTACGAGCAGTACTTC.

This chain uses TRBV7-8 with TRBJ2-1, with TRBD2 matching over 7 bases. J lost 4 bases, V lost 1 base, and 10 bases had no gene match. The CDR3 has 17 residues. Germline CDR1 and CDR2: SGHVS and FQNEAQ. This chain's CDR3 is CASSLGGGSVGYNEQFF. The CDR3 nucleotides read TGTGCCAGCAGCTTAGGTGGCGGGAGCGTTGGATACAATGAGCAGTTCTTC.

This clone was counted only a few times. The chain joins TRBV18 to TRBJ2-1, with 12 bases matching TRBD2. V gave up 3 bases and J gave up 1 base; unmatched junction bases: 1. Germline CDR1 is KGHSH and CDR2 is LQKENI. The CDR3 contains 16 residues. CDR3: CASSPGTSGSYNEQFF. In DNA form, the CDR3 reads TGTGCCAGCTCACCTGGGACTAGCGGGTCCTACAATGAGCAGTTCTTC.